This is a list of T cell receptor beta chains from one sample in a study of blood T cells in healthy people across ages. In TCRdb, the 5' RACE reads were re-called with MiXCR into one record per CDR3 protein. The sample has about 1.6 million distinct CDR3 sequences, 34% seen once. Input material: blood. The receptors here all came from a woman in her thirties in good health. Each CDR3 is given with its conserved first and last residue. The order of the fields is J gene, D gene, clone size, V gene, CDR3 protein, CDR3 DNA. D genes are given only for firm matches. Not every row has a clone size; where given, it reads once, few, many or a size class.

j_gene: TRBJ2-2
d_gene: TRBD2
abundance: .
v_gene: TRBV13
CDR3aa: CASSPGLVDSNTGELFF
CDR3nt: TGTGCCAGCAGCCCGGGACTAGTGGATTCGAACACCGGGGAGCTGTTTTTT

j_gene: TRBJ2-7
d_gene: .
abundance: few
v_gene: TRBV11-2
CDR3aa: CASSLTGAPVSYEQYF
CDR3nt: TGTGCCAGCAGCTTGACCGGGGCCCCCGTATCCTACGAGCAGTACTTC

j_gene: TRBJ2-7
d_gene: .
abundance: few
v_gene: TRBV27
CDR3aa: CASSFSRAVTYEQYF
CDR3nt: TGTGCCAGCAGTTTTTCGCGGGCCGTAACCTACGAGCAGTACTTC

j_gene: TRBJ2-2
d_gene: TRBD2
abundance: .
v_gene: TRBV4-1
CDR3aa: CASSPGTSGDTGELFF
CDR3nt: TGCGCCAGCAGCCCAGGGACTAGCGGAGACACCGGGGAGCTGTTTTTT

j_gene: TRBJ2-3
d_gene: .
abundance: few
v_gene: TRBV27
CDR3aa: CASRAPLDTQYF
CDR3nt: TGTGCCAGCAGGGCACCATTAGATACGCAGTATTTT

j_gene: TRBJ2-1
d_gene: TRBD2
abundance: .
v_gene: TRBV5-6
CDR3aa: CASSLAATSGRGNEQFF
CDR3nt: TGTGCCAGCAGCTTGGCCGCGACTAGCGGGAGGGGGAATGAGCAGTTCTTC

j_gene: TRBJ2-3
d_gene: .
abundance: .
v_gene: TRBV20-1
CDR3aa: CSARVPLSTDTQYF
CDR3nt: TGCAGTGCTAGAGTCCCCTTGAGCACCGATACGCAGTATTTT

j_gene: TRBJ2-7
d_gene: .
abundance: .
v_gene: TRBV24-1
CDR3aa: CATSDRGGYEQYF
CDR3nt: TGTGCCACCAGTGATCGGGGCGGATACGAGCAGTACTTC

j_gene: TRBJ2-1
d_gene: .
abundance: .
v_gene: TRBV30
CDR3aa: CAWSVGPGEQFF
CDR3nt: TGTGCCTGGAGTGTAGGCCCGGGTGAGCAGTTCTTC

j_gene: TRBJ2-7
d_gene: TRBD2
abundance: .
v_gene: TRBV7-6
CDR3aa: CASSRTSGAQTYEQYF
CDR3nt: TGTGCCAGCAGCCGGACTAGCGGGGCACAAACCTACGAGCAGTACTTC

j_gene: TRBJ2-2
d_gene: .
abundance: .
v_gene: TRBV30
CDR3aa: CAWTEYTGELFF
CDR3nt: TGTGCCTGGACCGAGTACACCGGGGAGCTGTTTTTT

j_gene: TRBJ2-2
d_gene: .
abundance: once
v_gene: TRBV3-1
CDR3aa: CASSQVRNTPGELFF
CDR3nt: TGTGCCAGCAGCCAAGTTCGAAATACACCCGGGGAGCTGTTTTTT

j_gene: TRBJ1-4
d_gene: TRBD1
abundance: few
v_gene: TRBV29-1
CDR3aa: CSVDPTGVGEKLFF
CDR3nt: TGCAGCGTTGATCCTACAGGGGTAGGCGAAAAACTGTTTTTT

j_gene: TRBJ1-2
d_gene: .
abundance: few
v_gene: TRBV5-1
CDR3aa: CASSAPGPNYGYTF
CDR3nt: TGCGCCAGCAGCGCTCCGGGACCTAACTATGGCTACACCTTC

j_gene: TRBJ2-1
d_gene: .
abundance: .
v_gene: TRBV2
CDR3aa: CASSEVLFYNEQFF
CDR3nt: TGTGCCAGCAGTGAAGTTCTCTTTTACAATGAGCAGTTCTTC